This T cell receptor beta chain is drawn from a study of Ad26.COV2.S vaccination and SARS-CoV-2 variants. Study-wide context: Intramuscularly, Ad26.COV2.S was given either once or twice, 56 days apart.

Sequencing used immunoSEQ multiplex PCR; TCRdb keeps in-frame clones, though not all of them. The data hold around 450,000 clones, with around 91% observed a single time. This CDR3 is 13 amino acids long. Germline V lookup: CDR1 KGHSH, CDR2 LQKENI. The V and J ends lost 4 bases and 3 bases, in that order; junction bases with no gene match: 2. As for treatment: roughly 18 received Ad26.COV2.S at low or high dose, single or two shots; about 5 received placebo; per-sample allocation not given. Material that was analyzed had been drawn on day 63 after the first vaccine or placebo injection. The sample came from a Boston adult aged 18-55 years. Wuhan-strain spike was delivered by a replication-incompetent Ad26 vector.

The V gene is TRBV18, the J gene TRBJ1-2, with TRBD1 matching 7 bases. The clonotype was recovered from a person between 18 and 60 years old who received the Ad26.COV2.S COVID-19 vaccine or a placebo. The material sequenced was peripheral blood, taken in a trial of Ad26.COV2.S vaccine versus placebo. CDR3 loop: CASSQGTDYGYTF. The CDR3 DNA reads TGTGCCAGCTCACAAGGGACAGACTATGGCTACACCTTC.